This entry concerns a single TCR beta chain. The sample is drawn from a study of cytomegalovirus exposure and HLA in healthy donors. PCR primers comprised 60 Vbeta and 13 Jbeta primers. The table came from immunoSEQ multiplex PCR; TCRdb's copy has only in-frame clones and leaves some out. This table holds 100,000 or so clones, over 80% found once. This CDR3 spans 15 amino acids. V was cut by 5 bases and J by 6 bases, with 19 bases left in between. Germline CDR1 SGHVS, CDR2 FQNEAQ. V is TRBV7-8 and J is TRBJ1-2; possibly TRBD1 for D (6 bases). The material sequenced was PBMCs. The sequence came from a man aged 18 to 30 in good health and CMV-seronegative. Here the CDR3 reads CASSEDEQGTNGYTF. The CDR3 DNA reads TGTGCCAGCAGCGAGGACGAACAGGGTACGAATGGCTACACCTTC.